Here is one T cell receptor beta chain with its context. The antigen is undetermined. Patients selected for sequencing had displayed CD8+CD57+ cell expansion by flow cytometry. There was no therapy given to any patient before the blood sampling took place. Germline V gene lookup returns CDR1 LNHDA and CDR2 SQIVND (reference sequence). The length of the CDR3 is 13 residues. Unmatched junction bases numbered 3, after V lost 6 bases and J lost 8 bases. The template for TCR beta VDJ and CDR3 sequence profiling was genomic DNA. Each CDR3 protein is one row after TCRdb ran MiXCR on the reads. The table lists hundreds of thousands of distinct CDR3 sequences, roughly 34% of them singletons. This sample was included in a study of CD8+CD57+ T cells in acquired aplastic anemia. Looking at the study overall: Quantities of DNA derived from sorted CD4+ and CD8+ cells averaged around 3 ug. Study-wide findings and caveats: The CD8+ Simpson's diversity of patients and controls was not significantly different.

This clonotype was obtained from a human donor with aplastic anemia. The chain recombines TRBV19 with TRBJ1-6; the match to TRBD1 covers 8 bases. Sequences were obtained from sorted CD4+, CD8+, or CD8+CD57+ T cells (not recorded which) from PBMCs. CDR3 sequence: CASRTGAYSPLHF. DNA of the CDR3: TGTGCCAGTAGGACAGGGGCCTATTCACCCCTCCACTTT.